These 3 T cell receptor beta chains were sequenced from one sample in a study of spatial heterogeneity in lung cancer. One entry per CDR3 protein, called by TCRdb with MiXCR from the 5' RACE reads. The sample has 21,000 or so distinct CDR3 sequences; roughly 6.7% are singletons. Time point meaning: sample taken at primary tumor resection. Findings and caveats of the study: Tumoral mutation counts were tracked by counts of expanded intratumoral alpha and beta TCRs.

No antigen has been assigned to these receptors. The source material was lung tumor tissue, sampled at surgery. Receptor source: a male donor with early-stage non-small cell lung cancer.

This clonotype was counted at least ten times. The chain has TRBV28 and TRBJ1-1; TRBD1 matches at 7 bases. With V trimmed by 8 bases and J by 0 bases, 6 bases remained unmatched. The CDR3 covers 14 residues. In germline, CDR1 is MDHEN, CDR2 SYDVKM. In nucleotides, the CDR3 is TGTGCCAGCCGTGTGAGGGGGCTGAACACTGAAGCTTTCTTT. This gives the protein CASRVRGLNTEAFF.

This clonotype came up many times. The J gene is TRBJ1-5, the V gene TRBV28; maybe TRBD1 (6 bases). V was trimmed by 7 bases and J by 0 bases, leaving 25 bases between them. CDR3 length equals 19 residues. The germline V gene encodes CDR1 MDHEN and CDR2 SYDVKM. The CDR3 here is CASTKGGGSLQYSNQPQHF. In nucleotides, the CDR3 is TGTGCCAGCACCAAAGGGGGGGGCTCCCTCCAATATAGCAATCAGCCCCAGCATTTT.

This clonotype was seen many times. The rearrangement uses TRBV6-1 and TRBJ2-1; D possibly corresponds to TRBD1 (5 bases). The germline CDR1 and CDR2 sequences are MNHNS and SASEGT. Between the trimmed V and J ends, which lost 7 bases and 0 bases, there was a span of 13 bases. This CDR3 spans 15 amino acids. The CDR3 region is CASNPTDSSYNEQFF. DNA for the CDR3: TGTGCCAGCAACCCGACAGATAGCTCCTACAATGAGCAGTTCTTC.